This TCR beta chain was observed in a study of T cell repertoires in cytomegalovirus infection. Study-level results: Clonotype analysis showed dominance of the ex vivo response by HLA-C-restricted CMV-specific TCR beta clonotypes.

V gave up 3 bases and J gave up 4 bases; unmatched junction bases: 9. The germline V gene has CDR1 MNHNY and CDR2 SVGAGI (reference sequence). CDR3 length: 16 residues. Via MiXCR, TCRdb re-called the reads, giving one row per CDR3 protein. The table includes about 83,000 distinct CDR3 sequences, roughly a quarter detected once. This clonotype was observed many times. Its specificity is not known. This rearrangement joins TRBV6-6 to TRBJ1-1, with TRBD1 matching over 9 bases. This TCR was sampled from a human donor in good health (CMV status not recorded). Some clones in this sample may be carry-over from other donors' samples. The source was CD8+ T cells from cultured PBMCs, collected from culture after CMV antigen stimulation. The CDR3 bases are TGTGCCAGCAGTTATTCCCTCAAGACAGGGGGCACTGAAGCTTTCTTT. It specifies CASSYSLKTGGTEAFF.